Shown below are 25 T cell receptor beta chains from a single sample sequenced in a study of blood T cells in healthy people across ages. Then a second PCR, running about 6 to 11 cycles, was carried out with a sample-barcoded 5' primer and a J-beta primer mix. MiXCR was run by TCRdb on the 5' RACE reads, yielding one entry per CDR3 protein. The data show roughly 1,300,000 distinct CDR3 sequences, almost 60% seen once. Sequenced input: blood. Source of these receptors: a man aged 18 to 29 in good health.

This sequence joins TRBV6-2 or TRBV6-3 and TRBJ2-7; D perhaps matches TRBD1 (5 bases). This CDR3 spans 14 amino acids. With 1 base removed from V and 6 bases from J, the gap between germline ends came to 13 bases. Germline V gene sequence: CDR1 MNHEY, CDR2 SVGEGT. The CDR3 loop is CASSYFQGTAEQYF. In DNA form, the CDR3 reads TGTGCCAGCAGTTACTTCCAGGGTACCGCCGAGCAGTACTTC.

The J gene is TRBJ2-3, the V gene TRBV7-2; 10 positions agree with TRBD2. The length of the CDR3 is 17 residues. Per germline, CDR1 SGHTA and CDR2 FQGNSA. V shed 5 bases, J shed 2 bases, and the junction held 10 bases outside the gene matches. The chain's CDR3 is CASSVPSSGGDTDTQYF. CDR3 bases: TGTGCCAGCAGCGTCCCCTCCAGCGGGGGGGACACAGATACGCAGTATTTT.

CDR3 in amino acids: CSAPGTGMYEQYF. CDR3 nucleotide sequence: TGCAGTGCTCCCGGGACAGGGATGTACGAGCAGTACTTC. The chain is built from TRBV20-1 and TRBJ2-7, with TRBD1 matching 9 bases. CDR1 and CDR2 from the germline V gene are DFQATT and SNEGSKA (reference sequence). This CDR3 has 13 residues. The V segment lost 5 bases and the J segment 4 bases; nucleotides outside the gene matches: 6.

This clonotype was seen more than once but under ten times. The CDR3 is CAISEHPAGGPYNEQFF. The CDR3 nucleotides read TGTGCCATCAGTGAGCATCCAGCGGGGGGCCCCTACAATGAGCAGTTCTTC. The genes are TRBV10-3 and TRBJ2-1; 9 bases fit TRBD2. CDR3 length: 17 amino acids. V trimming: 2 bases; J trimming: 2 bases; junction bases outside the gene matches: 7. The germline gives CDR1 ENHRY, CDR2 SYGVKD.

The chain has TRBV18 and TRBJ2-7, with no clear D. V lost 2 bases and J lost 7, with 12 bases in between. Germline CDR1 KGHSH, CDR2 LQKENI. The length of the CDR3 is 13 residues. CDR3 region: CASSPSTGREQYF. The CDR3 coding sequence is TGTGCCAGCTCACCAAGTACCGGCCGGGAGCAGTACTTC.

The chain links TRBV10-1 to TRBJ2-7, with 12 bases that match TRBD2. The V segment lost 8 bases and the J segment 3 bases; nucleotides outside the gene matches: 20. Germline V gene data show CDR1 as WNHNN and CDR2 as SYGVQD (reference sequence). The CDR3 is 19 amino acids. CDR3 residues: CASGCFRLAGVNWFYEQYF. CDR3 bases: TGCGCCAGCGGATGTTTCCGACTAGCGGGAGTAAATTGGTTCTACGAGCAGTACTTC.

The chain joins TRBV7-2 to TRBJ2-3; 12 positions agree with TRBD2. This CDR3 has 16 amino acids. CDR1 and CDR2 (germline): SGHTA, FQGNSA. After removal of 5 bases from V and 7 bases from J, the junction contained 10 bases not matched to a gene. CDR3 sequence: CASSPNPSGGANTQYF. The CDR3, as DNA: TGTGCCAGCAGCCCCAATCCTAGCGGGGGGGCGAATACGCAGTATTTT.

The rearrangement uses TRBV7-9 and TRBJ2-5; D might be TRBD1 or TRBD2, each matching 5 bases. The length of the CDR3 is 15 residues. The V and J ends lost 5 bases and 1 base respectively, with 14 bases between them. Germline values: CDR1 SEHNR, CDR2 FQNEAQ (reference sequence). CDR3 amino acids: CASSGRRGAQETQYF. The CDR3 DNA follows: TGTGCCAGCAGCGGCCGACGAGGGGCCCAAGAGACCCAGTACTTC. Complete variable domain (other parts from reference TRBV7-9 and TRBJ2-5): DTGVSQNPRHKITKRGQNVTFRCDPISEHNRLYWYRQTLGQGPEFLTYFQNEAQLEKSRLLSDRFSAERPKGSFSTLEIQRTEQGDSAMYLCASSGRRGAQETQYFGPGTRLLVL.

This chain joins TRBV10-3 and TRBJ2-5; D gene uncertain. V was shortened by 3 bases and J by 9 bases, with 14 bases between the two germline ends. Germline V CDR1 and CDR2: ENHRY, SYGVKD. The CDR3 runs 13 residues. CDR3 nucleotide sequence: TGTGCCATCAGTGACCCAGGTATCGGGCCCCAGTACTTC. This translates into CAISDPGIGPQYF.

The chain couples TRBV2 to TRBJ1-2; 8 nucleotides line up with TRBD1. This CDR3 comprises 12 residues. CDR1 is SNHLY, CDR2 FYNNEI, per germline. The ends lost 4 bases at V and 8 bases at J; junction bases unmatched: 3. The CDR3 sequence is CASSAGGRGYTF. The CDR3 nucleotides read TGTGCCAGCAGTGCAGGGGGCCGGGGCTACACCTTC.

The gene calls are TRBV4-1 and TRBJ2-7; 10 positions agree with TRBD2. There are 15 residues in the CDR3. Germline V lookup: CDR1 MGHRA, CDR2 YSYEKL. V gave up 6 bases and J gave up 1 base; unmatched junction bases: 6. CDR3 amino acids: CASRASGGKSYEQYF. Here the CDR3 DNA reads TGCGCCAGCAGGGCTAGCGGGGGCAAGTCCTACGAGCAGTACTTC.

This rearrangement joins TRBV27 to TRBJ2-7, with 13 bases fitting TRBD2. This CDR3 is built from 15 residues. J was trimmed by 5 bases and V by 8 bases; bases with no gene match: 9. Germline lookup yields CDR1 MNHEY and CDR2 SMNVEV (reference sequence). The CDR3 reads CASRLGTSGTHEQYF. CDR3 in DNA: TGTGCCAGCCGACTCGGGACTAGCGGGACCCACGAGCAGTACTTC.

This clonotype appeared a single time. The chain is built from TRBV6-5 and TRBJ2-3; 7 bases are shared with TRBD2. The V and J ends lost 0 bases and 4 bases, in that order; junction bases with no gene match: 13. The germline CDR1 and CDR2 sequences are MNHEY and SVGAGI. CDR3 length: 18 amino acids. In DNA, the CDR3 is TGTGCCAGCAGTTACTCGGGGACTACACTACGCGTCCCAGATACGCAGTATTTT. It translates to CASSYSGTTLRVPDTQYF.

This clonotype has more than one count but fewer than ten. The chain links TRBV27 to TRBJ2-7, with 7 bases aligning to TRBD1. Per the germline V gene, CDR1 is MNHEY and CDR2 is SMNVEV (reference sequence). The CDR3 extends over 14 amino acids. J was trimmed by 3 bases and V by 4 bases; bases with no gene match: 6. CDR3 residues: CASSSLDRVYEQYF. The CDR3 nucleotides are TGTGCCAGCAGTTCCCTAGACAGGGTCTACGAGCAGTACTTC.

With regard to this clonotype: At one boundary the junction diverges from the germline segment, which might be a read error. This chain joins TRBV3-1 and TRBJ2-1; the D is unclear. Germline V gene sequence: CDR1 LGHDT, CDR2 YNNKEL (reference sequence). This CDR3 has 11 residues. The CDR3 loop reads CATLSYDEQFF. In DNA form, the CDR3 reads TGTGCCACACTAAGCTACGATGAGCAGTTCTTC.

The rearrangement uses TRBV2 and TRBJ2-3; perhaps TRBD2 as D (5 bases). The germline V gene has CDR1 SNHLY and CDR2 FYNNEI. The CDR3 extends over 14 amino acids. With 6 bases removed from V and 0 bases from J, the gap between germline ends came to 10 bases. The CDR3 nucleotides read TGTGCCAGCAGCCCGGGGTTTAGCACAGATACGCAGTATTTT. Translation gives CASSPGFSTDTQYF.

The rearrangement uses TRBV6-5 and TRBJ1-1, with TRBD1 matching over 7 bases. Trimming at V came to 6 bases and at J to 4 bases, leaving 5 bases not matched to a gene. CDR1 MNHEY and CDR2 SVGAGI come from the germline V gene. This CDR3 comprises 13 residues. The CDR3 coding sequence is TGTGCCAGCAGAAAACAGGGGATCACTGAAGCTTTCTTT. This encodes CASRKQGITEAFF.

The J gene is TRBJ2-1, the V gene TRBV20-1, with 13 bases matching TRBD2. The CDR3 totals 15 residues. V lost 2 bases to trimming and J lost 7 bases; unmatched junction nucleotides: 5. CDR1 is DFQATT and CDR2 is SNEGSKA in the germline V gene (reference sequence). The CDR3, as DNA: TGCAGTGCTAGACTATGGACTAGCGGGAGAAATGAGCAGTTCTTC. The encoded protein is CSARLWTSGRNEQFF.

With respect to this clonotype: A read error may account for a junction end that differs from germline. The chain combines TRBV29-1 with TRBJ1-2, with 7 bases matching TRBD1. The CDR3 runs 12 residues. CDR1 SQVTM and CDR2 ANQGSEA come from the germline V gene. CDR3 protein: CSVEPGGEGYTF. The CDR3 DNA follows: TGCAGCGTTGAACCAGGGGGAGAAGGCTACACCTTT.

The rearrangement uses TRBV20-1 and TRBJ2-4, with D tentatively TRBD1 (6 bases). The V end lost 4 bases, the J end lost 1 base, and 20 bases lay between the germline ends. In germline, CDR1 is DFQATT, CDR2 SNEGSKA (reference sequence). This CDR3 has 17 residues. CDR3 region: CSANHPIQGNAKNIQYF. CDR3 DNA sequence: TGCAGTGCTAACCATCCGATTCAGGGGAACGCCAAAAACATTCAGTACTTC.

This clonotype was observed a few times. The chain employs TRBV4-3 and TRBJ2-7; TRBD1 aligns across 12 bases. V lost 0 bases and J lost 4; bases outside the gene matches: 1. The germline V gene encodes CDR1 LGHNA and CDR2 YSLEER. There are 15 residues in the CDR3. The CDR3 DNA follows: TGCGCCAGCAGCCAAGAGGGACAGGGGGCTTACGAGCAGTACTTC. It codes for CASSQEGQGAYEQYF.

This clonotype was seen many times. The junction and the germline gene differ at one end; a read error may be behind it. This sequence joins TRBV5-1 and TRBJ2-1, with TRBD2 identical over 8 bases. Germline assignment: CDR1 SGHRS and CDR2 YFSETQ. CDR3 size: 11 residues. The CDR3 region is CASSGGNEQFF. The CDR3 region has the DNA TGTGCCAGCAGCGGGGGAAATGAGCAGTTCTTC.

The rearrangement joins TRBV4-1 to TRBJ2-1; D gene ambiguous. CDR1 is MGHRA, CDR2 YSYEKL, per germline. The V and J ends lost 2 bases and 2 bases respectively, with 7 bases between them. This CDR3 contains 14 residues. DNA of the CDR3: TGCGCCAGCAGCCAACTAGAAACCTACAATGAGCAGTTCTTC. This codes for CASSQLETYNEQFF.

The J gene is TRBJ2-7, the V gene TRBV10-1; the D gene is possibly TRBD1 (6 bases). Germline V lookup: CDR1 WNHNN, CDR2 SYGVQD (reference sequence). Trimming cost V 6 bases and J 5 bases, with 23 bases left between them. The CDR3 runs 16 residues. CDR3 nucleotides: TGCGCCAGCAGAGTTACAAGGTGGGGGCGAGTCCACGAGCAGTACTTC. Protein sequence: CASRVTRWGRVHEQYF.

CDR3 nucleotides: TGCAGCGTTGAAGTAGTCTTAGAGCAGTTCTTC. Protein sequence: CSVEVVLEQFF. This chain links TRBV29-1 with TRBJ2-1; D call uncertain. The CDR3 covers 11 residues. Germline CDR1 SQVTM, CDR2 ANQGSEA. The V and J ends lost 1 base and 10 bases respectively, with 8 bases between them.